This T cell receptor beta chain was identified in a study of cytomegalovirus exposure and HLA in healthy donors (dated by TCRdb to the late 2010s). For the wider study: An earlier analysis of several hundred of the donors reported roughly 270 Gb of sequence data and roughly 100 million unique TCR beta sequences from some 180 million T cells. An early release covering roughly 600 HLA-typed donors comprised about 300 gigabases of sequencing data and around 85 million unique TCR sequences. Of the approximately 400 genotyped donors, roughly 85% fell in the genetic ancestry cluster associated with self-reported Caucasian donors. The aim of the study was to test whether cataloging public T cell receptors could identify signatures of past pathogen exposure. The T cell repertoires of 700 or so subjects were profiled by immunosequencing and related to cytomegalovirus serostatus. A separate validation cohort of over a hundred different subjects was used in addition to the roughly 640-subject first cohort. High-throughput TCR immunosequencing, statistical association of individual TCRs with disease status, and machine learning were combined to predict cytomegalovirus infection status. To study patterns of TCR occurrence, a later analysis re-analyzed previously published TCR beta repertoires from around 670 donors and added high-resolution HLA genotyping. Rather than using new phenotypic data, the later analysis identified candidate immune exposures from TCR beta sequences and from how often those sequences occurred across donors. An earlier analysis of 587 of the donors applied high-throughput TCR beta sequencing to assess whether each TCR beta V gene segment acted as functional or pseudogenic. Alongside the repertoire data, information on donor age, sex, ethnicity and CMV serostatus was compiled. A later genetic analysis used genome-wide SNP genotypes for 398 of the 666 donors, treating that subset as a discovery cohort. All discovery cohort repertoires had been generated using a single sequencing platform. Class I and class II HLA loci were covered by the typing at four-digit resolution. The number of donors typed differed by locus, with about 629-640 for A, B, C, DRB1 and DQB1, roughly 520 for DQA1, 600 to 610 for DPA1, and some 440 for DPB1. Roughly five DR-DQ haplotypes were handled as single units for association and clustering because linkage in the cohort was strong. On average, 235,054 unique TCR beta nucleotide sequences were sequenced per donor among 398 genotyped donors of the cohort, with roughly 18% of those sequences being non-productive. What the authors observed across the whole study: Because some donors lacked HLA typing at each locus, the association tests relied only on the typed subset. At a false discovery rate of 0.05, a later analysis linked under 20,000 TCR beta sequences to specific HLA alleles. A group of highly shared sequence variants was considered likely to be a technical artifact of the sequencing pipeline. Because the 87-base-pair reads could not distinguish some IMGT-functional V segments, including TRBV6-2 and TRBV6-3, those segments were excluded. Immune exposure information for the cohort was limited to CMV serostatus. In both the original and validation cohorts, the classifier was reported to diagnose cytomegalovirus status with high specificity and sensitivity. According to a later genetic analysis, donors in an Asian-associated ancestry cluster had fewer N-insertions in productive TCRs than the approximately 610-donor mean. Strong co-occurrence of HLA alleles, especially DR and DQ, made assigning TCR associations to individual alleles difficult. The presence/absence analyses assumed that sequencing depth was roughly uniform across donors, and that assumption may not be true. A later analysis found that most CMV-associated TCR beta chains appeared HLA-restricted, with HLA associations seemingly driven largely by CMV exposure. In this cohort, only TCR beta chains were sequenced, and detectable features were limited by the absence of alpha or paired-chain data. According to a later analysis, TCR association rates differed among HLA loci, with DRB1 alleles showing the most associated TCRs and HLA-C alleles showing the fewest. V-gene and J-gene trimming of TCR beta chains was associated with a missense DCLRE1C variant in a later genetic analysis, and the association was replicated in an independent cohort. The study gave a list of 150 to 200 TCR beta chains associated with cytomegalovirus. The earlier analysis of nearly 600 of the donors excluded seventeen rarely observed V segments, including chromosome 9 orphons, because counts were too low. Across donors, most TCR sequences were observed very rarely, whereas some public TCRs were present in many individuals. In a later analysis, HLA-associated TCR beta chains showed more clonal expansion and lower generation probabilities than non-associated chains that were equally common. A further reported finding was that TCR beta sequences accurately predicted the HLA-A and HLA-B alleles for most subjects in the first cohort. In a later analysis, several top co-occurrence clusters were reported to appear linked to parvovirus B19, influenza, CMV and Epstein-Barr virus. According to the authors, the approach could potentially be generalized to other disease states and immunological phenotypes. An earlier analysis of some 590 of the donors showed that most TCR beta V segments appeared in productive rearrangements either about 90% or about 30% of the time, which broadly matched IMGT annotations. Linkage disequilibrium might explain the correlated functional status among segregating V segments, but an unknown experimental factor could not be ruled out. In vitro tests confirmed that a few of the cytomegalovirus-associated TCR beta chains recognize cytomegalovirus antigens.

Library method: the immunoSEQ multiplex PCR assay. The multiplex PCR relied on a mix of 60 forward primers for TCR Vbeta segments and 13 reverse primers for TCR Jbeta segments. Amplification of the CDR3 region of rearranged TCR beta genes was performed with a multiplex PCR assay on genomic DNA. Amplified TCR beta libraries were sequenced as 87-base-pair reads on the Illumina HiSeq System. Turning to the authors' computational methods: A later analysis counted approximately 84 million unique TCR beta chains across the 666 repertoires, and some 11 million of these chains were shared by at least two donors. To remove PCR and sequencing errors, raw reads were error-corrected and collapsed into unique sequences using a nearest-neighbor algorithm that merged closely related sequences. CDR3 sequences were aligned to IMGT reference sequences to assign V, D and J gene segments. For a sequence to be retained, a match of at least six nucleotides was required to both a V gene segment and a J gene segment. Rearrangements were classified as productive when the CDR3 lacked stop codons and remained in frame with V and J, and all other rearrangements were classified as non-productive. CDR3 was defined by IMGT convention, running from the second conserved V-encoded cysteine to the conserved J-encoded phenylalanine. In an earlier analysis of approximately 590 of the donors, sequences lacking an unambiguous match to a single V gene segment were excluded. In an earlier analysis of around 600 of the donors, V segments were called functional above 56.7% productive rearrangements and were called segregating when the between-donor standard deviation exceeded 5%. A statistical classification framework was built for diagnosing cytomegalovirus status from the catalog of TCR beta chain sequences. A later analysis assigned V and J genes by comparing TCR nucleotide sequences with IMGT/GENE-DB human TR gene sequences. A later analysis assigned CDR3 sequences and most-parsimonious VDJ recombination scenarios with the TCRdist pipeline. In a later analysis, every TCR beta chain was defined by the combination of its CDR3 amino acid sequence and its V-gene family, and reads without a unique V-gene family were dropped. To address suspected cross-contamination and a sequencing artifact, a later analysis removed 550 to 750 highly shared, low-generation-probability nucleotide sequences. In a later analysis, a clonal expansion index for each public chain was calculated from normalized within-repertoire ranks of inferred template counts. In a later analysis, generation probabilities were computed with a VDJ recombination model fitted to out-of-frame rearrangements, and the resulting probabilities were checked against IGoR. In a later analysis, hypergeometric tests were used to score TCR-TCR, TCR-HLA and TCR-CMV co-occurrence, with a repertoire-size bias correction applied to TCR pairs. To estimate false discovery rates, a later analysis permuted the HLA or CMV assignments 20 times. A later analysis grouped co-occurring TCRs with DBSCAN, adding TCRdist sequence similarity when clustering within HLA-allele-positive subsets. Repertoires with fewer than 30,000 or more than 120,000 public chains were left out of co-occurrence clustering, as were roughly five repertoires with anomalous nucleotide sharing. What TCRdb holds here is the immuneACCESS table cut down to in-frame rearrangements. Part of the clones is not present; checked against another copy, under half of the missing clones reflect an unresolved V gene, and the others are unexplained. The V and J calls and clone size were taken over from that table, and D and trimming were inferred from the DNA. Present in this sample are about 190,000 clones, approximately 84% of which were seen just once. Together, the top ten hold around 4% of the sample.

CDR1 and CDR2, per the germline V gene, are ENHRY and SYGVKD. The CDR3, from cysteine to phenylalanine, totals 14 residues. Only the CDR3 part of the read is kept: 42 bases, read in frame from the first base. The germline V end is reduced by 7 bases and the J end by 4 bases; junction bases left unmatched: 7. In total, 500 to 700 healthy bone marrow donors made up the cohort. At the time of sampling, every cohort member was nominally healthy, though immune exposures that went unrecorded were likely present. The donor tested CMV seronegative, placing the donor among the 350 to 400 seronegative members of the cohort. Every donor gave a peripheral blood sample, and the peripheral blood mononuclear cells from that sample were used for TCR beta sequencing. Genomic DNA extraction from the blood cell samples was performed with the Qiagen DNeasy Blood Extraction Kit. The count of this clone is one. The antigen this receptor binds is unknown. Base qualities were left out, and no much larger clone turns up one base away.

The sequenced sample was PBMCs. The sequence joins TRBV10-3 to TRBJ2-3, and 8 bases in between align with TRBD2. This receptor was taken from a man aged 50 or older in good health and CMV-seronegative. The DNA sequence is TGTGCCATCAAGAGAGCGGGGGATCCAGATACGCAGTATTTT. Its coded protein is CAIKRAGDPDTQYF.